This TCR beta chain was retrieved from a study of T cell responses to AZD1222 COVID-19 vaccine listed by TCRdb under 2021. Regarding the research as a whole: AZD1222 recipients with second doses at about 4 weeks or about 12 weeks were pooled, because spike-specific TCR depth and breadth did not differ between schedules. TCR sequencing covered 233 trial participants: 200 to 220 given two doses of AZD1222 and about 26 given two doses of MenACWY control vaccine. Enrollment into the trials was organized by age into subgroups of 18-55, 56-69 and 70-plus years, and those subgroups contained about 160, 30 and 59 TCR-sequenced participants, respectively. On the study overall, not on this receptor specifically: Nearly half of unique spike-specific TCRs reportedly recognized epitopes outside regions mutated in the B.1.351 and B.1.1.7 variants. Conclusions about previously exposed vaccinees are limited, since just 5 or 6 AZD1222 recipients were seropositive for SARS-CoV-2 at baseline. In the small 56-69-year group, the increase in depth fell short of significance, most likely because of low power. Participants were mostly white British, with more females than males. The authors suggested clonal diversity may have been underestimated. The vaccine-associated CD4 TCRs covered the entire spike protein, and the dominant responses fell in regions 160-218 and 743-854. Spike-specific TCR breadth and depth rose significantly after two AZD1222 doses compared with day 0 and with MenACWY recipients. No day 14 peak-response samples were available, so repertoires were characterized only after the peak T cell response.

The CDR3 regions of human TCRbeta chains were subjected to immunosequencing. On the authors' methods: TCRs in the repertoires were compared against a reference library of SARS-CoV-2-specific TCRs that had been generated with the MIRA antigen-specificity platform. Breadth was defined as the fraction of unique TCRs that were SARS-CoV-2-associated. Depth was defined as the fraction of total T cells that were SARS-CoV-2-associated. Using the MIRA data, each spike-specific TCR was mapped to the spike region that the TCR reacts to and placed in a CD4 or CD8 class. Log10-transformed breadth and depth values were compared by one-way ANOVA with Sidak's multiple comparisons tests. TCRdb took over this immuneACCESS table, retaining in-frame rearrangements with V and J assigned. Such tables are incomplete; in checked studies, under half of the missing clones stem from an unresolved V gene, and the remainder is unexplained. V, J and clone size reflect that table, while D and trimming were determined from the DNA. The sample includes around 70,000 clones, with about 88% observed a single time. About 8.2% of the sample rests with the top ten.

The germline ends are 11 bases apart after V is trimmed by 1 base and J by 5 bases. From its cysteine to its phenylalanine, the CDR3 spans 14 amino acids. Solely the CDR3 DNA is kept, with 42 bases framed from the first base. The germline V gene (reference sequence) specifies SEHNR as CDR1 and FQNEAQ as CDR2. The sample's time point label, in plain terms: baseline before first vaccination. Vaccinee samples came from UK trials COV001 and COV002, including a single-blind randomized controlled phase 2/3 trial of AZD1222 (ChAdOx1 nCoV-19) in healthy adults. For TCRbeta chain sequencing, PBMC samples from trial participants were taken at day 0 and at day 28 after the second dose. As regards this clone: Its antigen is currently not known. There are no base qualities to consult, and no much larger clone falls within one base.

Sequencing used peripheral blood, obtained on day 0 of AZD1222 vaccination. The TCR originated in an adult in good health. The receptor chain draws on TRBV7-9 and TRBJ2-5, with no confidently assigned D gene. In nucleotide form, the sequence is TGTGCCAGCAGCTTAGGTCTGCAGTGGGAGACCCAGTACTTC. This gives the protein CASSLGLQWETQYF.